The clone carrying this TCR beta chain was picked up a small number of times. Its antigen remains unknown. Survey-level immunoSEQ v3.0 assays were run. It was roughly 40,000-55,000 T-cell genomes per sample that sequencing targeted. TCRdb's copy holds only in-frame clones and misses some; the assay was immunoSEQ multiplex PCR. This sample has approximately 17,000 clones, with roughly 76% found just once. This entry comes from a study of long-term antiretroviral therapy in people with HIV. Study results and caveats: Relative to control repertoires, HIV repertoires exhibited narrower CDR3 length ranges.

Germline V gene sequence: CDR1 ENHRY, CDR2 SYGVKD. There are 13 residues in the CDR3. V lost 0 bases and J 9 bases, leaving 12 bases between the germline ends. The source of this sequence is a woman in her forties or fifties with HIV. This specimen was unsorted PBMCs, taken 1.5 years before starting antiretroviral therapy. The V and J genes are TRBV10-3 and TRBJ2-7; D is ambiguous. DNA of the CDR3: TGTGCCATCAGTGAGTCTTTGGGTACGGGGCAGTACGTC. Protein product: CAISESLGTGQYV.